The source of this T cell receptor beta chain is a study of T-cell reconstitution after alpha-beta-depleted transplantation in children. Study results and limitations: Reportedly, only several hundred clones from non-depleted graft cells drove alpha-beta T-cell counts at about two months. The main origin of T-cell counts and diversity one year after transplant was newly produced T cells. Some patients owed their high day-60 TCRbeta diversity to surviving recipient T cells and thymic progenitors.

A TCRbeta library incorporating unique molecular identifiers was prepared. TCRdb re-analysed the PCR reads in MiXCR, keeping a single row per CDR3 protein. The sample lists 780,000 or so distinct CDR3 sequences; roughly 15% were seen once. As to this clonotype: The antigen is undetermined.

Germline CDR1 is SGHVS and CDR2 is FQNEAQ. The CDR3 covers 15 residues. V lost 3 bases, J lost 2 bases, and 13 bases lay in between. The source of this sequence is a male patient under 18 who had a stem cell transplant for acute lymphoblastic leukemia, so the T cells may come from the graft donor. J is TRBJ2-5 and V is TRBV7-8; D is possibly TRBD2 (6 bases). The sequencing here drew on PBMCs, mostly from graft donor cells, taken 360 days after TCRalphabeta/CD19-depleted stem cell transplant. In nucleotides, the CDR3 is TGTGCCAGCAGCTTCCCGACGGAGGGTCAAGAGACCCAGTACTTC. It encodes CASSFPTEGQETQYF.